The clone carrying this T cell receptor beta chain was picked up a small number of times. Germline assignment: CDR1 SGHAT and CDR2 FQNNGV. Germline trimming cut 3 bases from V and 2 bases from J; bases unmatched to any gene: 3. The CDR3 spans 15 residues. The TCR beta repertoire was assessed by survey-level immunoSEQ sequencing. TCRdb's copy holds only in-frame clones and misses some; the assay was immunoSEQ multiplex PCR. The table shows some 70,000 clones, with around 93% occurring only once. This clonotype originated in a middle-aged man with rheumatoid arthritis. Sequenced material: PBMCs. The chain joins TRBV11-2 to TRBJ2-2; 7 nucleotides agree with TRBD1. CDR3 region: CASSFDRVNTGELFF. The DNA of the CDR3 is TGTGCCAGCAGCTTTGACAGGGTCAACACCGGGGAGCTGTTTTTT.